These 9 T cell receptor beta chains originate from one sample sequenced in a study of Ad26.COV2.S vaccination and SARS-CoV-2 variants. TCRdb's table, derived via immunoSEQ multiplex PCR, lists solely in-frame clones and lacks some. Found here are about 680,000 clones, roughly nine tenths of them singletons; the top ten hold about 1.5%. Treatment indicated: 19 received Ad26.COV2.S at low or high dose, single or two shots; several received placebo; per-sample allocation not given. It was on day 63 after the first vaccine or placebo injection that samples were taken. Sequences were derived from peripheral blood, sampled in a trial of Ad26.COV2.S vaccine versus placebo. The receptors here all came from a person between 18 and 65 years old who received the Ad26.COV2.S COVID-19 vaccine or a placebo.

This chain connects TRBV19 to TRBJ2-3; 8 bases line up with TRBD1. The V segment lost 6 bases and the J segment 3 bases; nucleotides outside the gene matches: 11. Germline assignment: CDR1 LNHDA and CDR2 SQIVND (reference sequence). This CDR3 comprises 16 residues. The CDR3 reads CASRREGQGGTDTQYF. DNA of the CDR3: TGTGCCAGTAGGCGTGAAGGACAGGGAGGAACAGATACGCAGTATTTT. Complete variable domain (other parts from reference TRBV19 and TRBJ2-3): DGGITQSPKYLFRKEGQNVTLSCEQNLNHDAMYWYRQDPGQGLRLIYYSQIVNDFQKGDIAEGYSVSREKKESFPLTVTSAQKNPTAFYLCASRREGQGGTDTQYFGPGTRLTVL.

The chain uses TRBV3-1 (or the pseudogene TRBV3-2) and TRBJ1-6, with TRBD1 as a possible D gene (5 bases). Trimming pared 1 base from V and 9 bases from J, leaving 16 bases between. The CDR3 spans 16 residues. Looked up from germline, CDR1 is LGHDT and CDR2 is YNNKEL (reference sequence). The CDR3 loop is CASSQGAGGRASPLHF. In DNA form, the CDR3 reads TGTGCCAGCAGCCAAGGAGCGGGGGGAAGGGCTTCACCCCTCCACTTT.

DNA of the CDR3: TGCGCCAGCAGCTCTGTGACTAGCGGGACCTACAATGAGCAGTTCTTC. Amino acid sequence: CASSSVTSGTYNEQFF. The chain combines TRBV5-1 with TRBJ2-1; 11 bases line up with TRBD2. The CDR3 sequence is 16 residues long. CDR1 is SGHRS and CDR2 is YFSETQ in the germline V gene. Germline trimming cut 3 bases from V and 2 bases from J; bases unmatched to any gene: 4.

Regarding this clone: The sample has other DNA sequences that encode this CDR3 too. The V gene is TRBV18, the J gene TRBJ2-7; TRBD1 matches 7 bases. This CDR3 has 13 residues. Germline V CDR1 and CDR2: KGHSH, LQKENI. The V segment lost 6 bases and the J segment 5 bases; nucleotides outside the gene matches: 7. CDR3 sequence reads: CASSRDRADEQYF. CDR3 DNA sequence: TGTGCCAGCTCTCGCGACAGGGCCGACGAGCAGTACTTC.

Remarks on this clone: This specimen includes other DNA sequences encoding the same CDR3. The chain combines TRBV19 with TRBJ2-7; possible D gene TRBD2, 6 bases. This CDR3 has 13 residues. V lost 1 base and J lost 6, with 10 bases in between. Germline assignment: CDR1 LNHDA and CDR2 SQIVND (reference sequence). The CDR3 loop reads CASSIGGVGEQYF. The CDR3 DNA is TGTGCCAGTAGTATAGGCGGGGTGGGCGAGCAGTACTTC.

The chain employs TRBV29-1 and TRBJ2-3; D tentatively reads TRBD1 or TRBD2 (6 bases each). The CDR3 consists of 17 residues. CDR1 SQVTM and CDR2 ANQGSEA come from the germline V gene. The germline V and J ends were trimmed by 3 bases and 1 base, with 20 bases remaining between them. CDR3 DNA: TGCAGCGTTGATAGGAGGGGGGCCTCCAAGGGCACAGATACGCAGTATTTT. Translating gives CSVDRRGASKGTDTQYF.

The chain couples TRBV6-5 to TRBJ2-3; D is ambiguous. CDR3 length equals 14 residues. Trimming shortened V by 0 bases and J by 5 bases, and 9 bases separated the two germline ends. Germline CDR1 reads MNHEY; CDR2 reads SVGAGI. CDR3 nucleotide sequence: TGTGCCAGCAGTTACTCTGACGGAAAAGATACGCAGTATTTT. Amino acids: CASSYSDGKDTQYF.

This chain links TRBV6-5 with TRBJ1-4; D ambiguous. CDR3 size: 14 residues. Germline CDR1 is MNHEY and CDR2 is SVGAGI. The V and J ends lost 0 bases and 7 bases respectively, with 9 bases between them. CDR3 sequence: CASSYSETAEKLFF. CDR3 DNA sequence: TGTGCCAGCAGTTACTCGGAGACTGCTGAAAAACTGTTTTTT.

The chain uses TRBV10-3 and TRBJ1-4; 7 bases match TRBD1. CDR1 is ENHRY, CDR2 SYGVKD, per germline. With 6 bases clipped from V and 4 bases from J, the junction kept 2 bases outside the gene matches. The CDR3 contains 13 residues. In DNA form, the CDR3 reads TGTGCCATCAGAGGGACAGATAATGAAAAACTGTTTTTT. Protein: CAIRGTDNEKLFF.